This entry describes one T cell receptor (beta chain). It lacks a known antigen. Per-base qualities were not stored, and no clone one base away is much larger. These data originate in a study of blood T cell repertoires in COVID-19 (TCRdb year 2020). At the level of the whole study: Samples from collaborators originated in the United States, Italy and Spain and spanned both the acute and convalescent phases of COVID-19. Subjects who had been exposed to COVID-19, were actively infected with it, or had recovered from it provided the deeply sampled blood TCRbeta repertoires that made up the dataset. Nearly every sample came with metadata listing a de-identified subject ID, COVID-19 status, age in years and sex. The repertoires were released in a freely available public database intended as a resource for research on the immune response to SARS-CoV-2. Samples were obtained from the ongoing ImmuneRACE study (first 160 participants) and from 950 to 1,500 subjects provided by 6 global collaborators. The prospective study material was composed of cDNA or gDNA derived from T cells, B-cell-depleted T cells, or PBMCs. Where HLA class I and class II types were available, the types were taken from metadata supplied by the sample provider, not from assay-based typing. The research as a whole found: How much clinical and demographic metadata was included differed by source and by participant, and the metadata was provided uncurated.

The collaborating institutions used their own protocols to collect whole blood in K2EDTA tubes. Collaborator samples were shipped for TCRbeta analysis as frozen whole blood, isolated PBMCs, or DNA extracted from either sample type. The immunoSEQ Assay, a bias-controlled multiplex PCR, was used to amplify TCRbeta CDR3 regions from genomic DNA. The original pipeline was this. The number of nucleated cells in each sample was estimated by amplification of reference gene primers within the assay. To quantify the absolute abundance of each unique TCRbeta CDR3 rearrangement, sequence reads were collapsed and filtered. For each sample, productive Simpson clonality was calculated by taking the square root of Simpson's diversity index across productive rearrangements. Sourced from immuneACCESS, this table was stored by TCRdb with only in-frame sequences that have V and J called. A share of the clones is absent; for the studies checked, an unresolved V gene accounts for under half, and the remainder has no known explanation. V, J and clone size derive from that table, while D and trimming were established from the DNA sequence. Across this sample there are hundreds of thousands of clones, with around 86% seen only once. Clones ranked in the top ten supply around 3% of the sample.

V and J are truncated by 0 bases and 8 bases respectively, leaving an intervening sequence of 14 bases. In the germline V gene, CDR1 corresponds to SGHRS and CDR2 to YFSETQ. Measured from the cysteine to the phenylalanine, the CDR3 is 14 residues long. CDR3 DNA only is kept here, 42 bases in frame from base 1. The chain is made from TRBV5-1 and TRBJ1-2; TRBD1 might be the D gene, on 6 matching bases. Sequencing used peripheral blood. This TCR came from a human donor in a cohort sampled during active COVID-19. The nucleotide sequence is TGCGCCAGCAGCTTGGCCCCAGGGGACGGCGGCTACACCTTC. Translation gives CASSLAPGDGGYTF.